The 22 T cell receptor beta chains reported below all come from one sample, sequenced in a study of blood T cells in healthy people across ages. Combining a sample-barcoded 5' primer with a J-beta primer mix, a second PCR ran for 7 to 11 cycles. TCRdb re-derived calls from the 5' RACE reads in MiXCR, one entry per CDR3 protein. The sample comprises approximately 730,000 distinct CDR3 sequences, 40% to 65% of which are singletons, and about 42% rests with the top ten. Material: blood. The receptors derive from a man aged 80 or over in good health.

The rearrangement links TRBV27 to TRBJ2-6; D is uncertain. Germline lookup yields CDR1 MNHEY and CDR2 SMNVEV (reference sequence). This CDR3 region has 16 residues. Between the trimmed V and J ends, which lost 0 bases and 5 bases, there was a span of 11 bases. CDR3 coding DNA: TGTGCCAGCAGTTTATCGGGTCTCCCCTGGGCCAACGTCCTGACTTTC. Translating it yields CASSLSGLPWANVLTF.

The CDR3 DNA follows: TGCAGCGTTGAGACAGGGACCCCGAATGAGCAGTACTTC. Translation: CSVETGTPNEQYF. V usage is TRBV29-1 and J usage is TRBJ2-5; 7 bases are shared with TRBD1. V lost 3 bases and J lost 11; bases outside the gene matches: 12. The germline CDR1 and CDR2 sequences are SQVTM and ANQGSEA. This CDR3 contains 13 residues.

V usage is TRBV29-1 and J usage is TRBJ2-1; TRBD1 or TRBD2 may be the D gene (5 bases each). The J call is doubtful: the DNA matches TRBJ2-7 better. CDR1 SQVTM and CDR2 ANQGSEA come from the germline V gene. The CDR3 spans 13 residues. DNA of the CDR3: TGCAGCGTTGCTTGGGGGATGAACAGTGAGCAGTACTTC. This gives the protein CSVAWGMNSEQYF.

This rearrangement joins TRBV20-1 to TRBJ2-3; possibly TRBD1 for D (5 bases). Germline loops: CDR1 DFQATT, CDR2 SNEGSKA (reference sequence). The CDR3 sequence is 12 residues long. V lost 4 bases and J lost 6, with 11 bases in between. CDR3 sequence (DNA): TGCAGTGCTAAAGGGGCCGGGGATACGCAGTATTTT. Its translation: CSAKGAGDTQYF.

This clonotype turned up a few times. The rearrangement links TRBV29-1 to TRBJ2-2; the D gene could be TRBD1 or TRBD2 (5 bases each). CDR3 length: 13 amino acids. V lost 6 bases, J lost 2 bases, and 10 bases lay in between. The germline gives CDR1 SQVTM, CDR2 ANQGSEA. The CDR3 spells CSVGTLNTGELFF. Written as DNA, the CDR3 is TGCAGCGTAGGGACCCTCAACACCGGGGAGCTGTTTTTT.

This rearrangement joins TRBV20-1 to TRBJ2-1, with TRBD2 identical over 11 bases. V dropped 3 bases and J dropped 1; count of bases not matched to a gene: 2. Per the germline V gene, CDR1 is DFQATT and CDR2 is SNEGSKA (reference sequence). This CDR3 is built from 15 residues. CDR3 DNA: TGCAGTGCTAGCATAGCGGGAGGGTCCTACAATGAGCAGTTCTTC. Protein: CSASIAGGSYNEQFF.

V gene TRBV12-3 or TRBV12-4 combines with J gene TRBJ2-1; a weak D match, TRBD1 (6 bases). The CDR3 extends over 17 amino acids. With 1 base removed from V and 4 bases from J, the gap between germline ends came to 17 bases. CDR3 nucleotide sequence: TGTGCCAGCAGTTTAGGGAGATCCGGGACACCTTACAATGAGCAGTTCTTC. Its protein is CASSLGRSGTPYNEQFF.

The chain carries TRBV5-1 and TRBJ2-3, with D uncertain. Germline V gene sequence: CDR1 SGHRS, CDR2 YFSETQ. V lost 0 bases and J lost 14, with 16 bases in between. The CDR3 consists of 13 residues. CDR3: CASSLAGKSNAYF. The CDR3 DNA reads TGCGCCAGCAGCTTGGCCGGTAAATCGAACGCGTATTTT.

This clonotype appeared once. The CDR3 sequence is CASSSLGQGGYYGYTF. The CDR3 nucleotides read TGTGCCAGCAGTTCCCTGGGGCAGGGAGGGTACTATGGCTACACCTTC. The chain uses TRBV28 and TRBJ1-2; a weak D match, TRBD1 (5 bases). From germline, CDR1 is MDHEN and CDR2 SYDVKM. Between the trimmed V and J ends, which lost 4 bases and 3 bases, there was a span of 18 bases. The CDR3 sequence is 16 residues long.

The sample holds one count of this clonotype. J is TRBJ1-4 and V is TRBV28; perhaps TRBD1 as D (6 bases). The germline gives CDR1 MDHEN, CDR2 SYDVKM. V lost 6 bases, J lost 0 bases, and 14 bases lay in between. The CDR3 loop spans 16 amino acids. The CDR3 spells CASRMTGPATNEKLFF. CDR3 coding DNA: TGTGCCAGCAGAATGACAGGACCTGCAACTAATGAAAAACTGTTTTTT.

The chain joins TRBV7-2 to TRBJ2-3; 7 positions agree with TRBD2. Germline CDR1 and CDR2: SGHTA and FQGNSA. J was trimmed by 2 bases and V by 2 bases; bases with no gene match: 4. The CDR3 consists of 15 residues. The CDR3: CASSLLSGVTDTQYF. The CDR3 DNA reads as TGTGCCAGCAGCTTATTAAGCGGGGTCACAGATACGCAGTATTTT.

The chain links TRBV5-1 to TRBJ2-5; 7 nucleotides line up with TRBD1. V gave up 4 bases and J gave up 5 bases; unmatched junction bases: 17. Per germline, CDR1 SGHRS and CDR2 YFSETQ. The CDR3 covers 17 residues. CDR3 nucleotides: TGCGCCAGCAGCCGGGGACGTACAGGGGCCTCTTGGGAGACCCAGTACTTC. Protein: CASSRGRTGASWETQYF. The whole variable domain, remainder taken from reference TRBV5-1 and TRBJ2-5, is KAGVTQTPRYLIKTRGQQVTLSCSPISGHRSVSWYQQTPGQGLQFLFEYFSETQRNKGNFPGRFSGRQFSNSRSEMNVSTLELGDSALYLCASSRGRTGASWETQYFGPGTRLLVL.

This clonotype was detected once. V usage is TRBV20-1 and J usage is TRBJ2-4; the D gene is possibly TRBD2 (5 bases). Germline V gene sequence: CDR1 DFQATT, CDR2 SNEGSKA (reference sequence). The V end was cut by 0 bases, the J end by 6 bases, with 12 bases between. The CDR3 runs 14 residues. The DNA for the CDR3 is TGCAGTGCTAGAGATCCTGAGGGCTCAAACATTCAGTACTTC. As protein: CSARDPEGSNIQYF.

The chain links TRBV5-1 to TRBJ2-7; D gene uncertain. V gave up 5 bases and J gave up 2 bases, with 14 bases separating them. This CDR3 is 14 amino acids long. CDR1 is SGHRS and CDR2 is YFSETQ in the germline V gene. CDR3 sequence reads: CASSPESAAYEQYF. CDR3 DNA: TGCGCCAGCAGTCCCGAGAGTGCGGCCTACGAGCAGTACTTC.

The chain is built from TRBV4-1 and TRBJ2-5; possible D gene TRBD1, 5 bases. Trimming shortened V by 2 bases and J by 6 bases, and 16 bases separated the two germline ends. This CDR3 contains 15 residues. Per germline, CDR1 MGHRA and CDR2 YSYEKL. The CDR3 loop reads CASSQRLQGGKTQYF. The CDR3 DNA reads as TGCGCCAGCAGCCAAAGATTGCAGGGTGGAAAGACCCAGTACTTC.

This chain links TRBV2 with TRBJ1-6; D is perhaps TRBD1 (5 bases). V was pared by 8 bases and J by 7 bases, with 15 bases between. This CDR3 is built from 14 residues. Looked up from germline, CDR1 is SNHLY and CDR2 is FYNNEI. CDR3 in amino acids: CASAAQGRNSPLHF. The CDR3, as DNA: TGTGCCAGCGCTGCCCAGGGAAGGAATTCACCCCTCCACTTT.

The chain employs TRBV20-1 and TRBJ2-5; D may be TRBD2 (5 bases). The V gene's germline CDR1 is DFQATT and CDR2 SNEGSKA (reference sequence). This CDR3 has 13 amino acids. V dropped 5 bases and J dropped 0 bases, with 10 bases sitting between them. The CDR3 region is CSALRGYQETQYF. The CDR3 DNA follows: TGCAGTGCTCTTCGGGGTTACCAAGAGACCCAGTACTTC.

This clonotype was seen a handful of times. CDR3 nucleotides: TGCAGTGCTTCCCGGGTAGCCAAAAACATTCAGTACTTC. It translates to CSASRVAKNIQYF. The genes are TRBV20-1 and TRBJ2-4; the D is unclear. Germline CDR1 is DFQATT and CDR2 is SNEGSKA (reference sequence). The CDR3 runs 13 residues. V was pared by 5 bases and J by 0 bases, with 8 bases between.

The chain recombines TRBV3-1 with TRBJ1-2, with 7 bases that match TRBD1. CDR1 and CDR2 (germline): LGHDT, YNNKEL (reference sequence). This CDR3 has 15 residues. With V trimmed by 1 base and J by 3 bases, 5 bases remained unmatched. The CDR3 bases are TGTGCCAGCAGCCAAGCCAGGGGGACTGACTATGGCTACACCTTC. It codes for CASSQARGTDYGYTF.

The chain employs TRBV20-1 and TRBJ2-4; possibly TRBD1 for D (5 bases). Near its end, the DNA agrees better with TRBJ2-5, so the J call may be wrong. This CDR3 spans 15 amino acids. Germline lookup yields CDR1 DFQATT and CDR2 SNEGSKA (reference sequence). The CDR3 loop is CSARDPWGRGETQYF. The CDR3 DNA reads as TGCAGTGCTAGAGATCCGTGGGGCAGAGGAGAGACCCAGTACTTC.

This clonotype was picked up one time. The V gene is TRBV20-1, the J gene TRBJ2-1; D gene unclear. Looked up from germline, CDR1 is DFQATT and CDR2 is SNEGSKA (reference sequence). Trimming took 3 bases from V and 12 from J, leaving 15 bases between them. The CDR3 extends over 12 amino acids. CDR3 sequence: CSARKVGVRQFF. The DNA for the CDR3 is TGCAGTGCTAGGAAGGTAGGAGTTCGGCAGTTCTTC.

CDR3 in amino acids: CSVGQGATETQYF. CDR3 in DNA: TGCAGCGTGGGACAGGGGGCCACGGAGACCCAGTACTTC. The rearrangement uses TRBV29-1 and TRBJ2-5, with 12 bases aligning to TRBD1. After removal of 6 bases from V and 5 bases from J, the junction contained 4 bases not matched to a gene. Germline assignment: CDR1 SQVTM and CDR2 ANQGSEA. The CDR3 runs 13 residues.